Shown below are 21 T cell receptor beta chains from a single sample sequenced in a study of Ad26.COV2.S vaccination and SARS-CoV-2 variants. Noted treatment: around 19 received Ad26.COV2.S at low or high dose, single or two shots; several received placebo; per-sample allocation not given. The samples date from day 63 after the first vaccine or placebo injection. The table came from immunoSEQ multiplex PCR; TCRdb's copy has only in-frame clones and leaves some out. The sample gives about 350,000 clones, 80% to 90% of which show up once; 5% is in the top ten. Sequencing was performed on peripheral blood, taken in a trial of Ad26.COV2.S vaccine versus placebo. All receptors come from a person between 18 and 59 years old who received the Ad26.COV2.S COVID-19 vaccine or a placebo.

As DNA, the CDR3 is TGCAGTGCTAGTCTTACCTGGGGTGGCTACACCTTC. It encodes CSASLTWGGYTF. V is TRBV20-1 and J is TRBJ1-2; D gene ambiguous. The CDR3 sequence is 12 residues long. Germline V gives CDR1 DFQATT, CDR2 SNEGSKA (reference sequence). V was clipped by 3 bases and J by 7 bases, with 12 bases between them.

About this clone: Other nucleotide sequences in the sample specify the same CDR3. The V call is TRBV9, the J call TRBJ1-2; weak D call: TRBD1 (5 bases). Germline V gene sequence: CDR1 SGDLS, CDR2 YYNGEE. V was cut by 0 bases and J by 0 bases, with 9 bases left in between. There are 15 residues in the CDR3. CDR3 loop: CASSVEAGPNYGYTF. The CDR3 nucleotides read TGTGCCAGCAGCGTAGAAGCAGGGCCTAACTATGGCTACACCTTC.

This clone showed up just once. For the CDR3, the DNA is TGCGCCAGCAGCCTCCTCATGGCGGGAGGGTCCAATGAGCAGTTCTTC. It specifies CASSLLMAGGSNEQFF. The genes are TRBV5-1 and TRBJ2-1; 9 positions match TRBD2. The J segment lost 6 bases and the V segment lost 4 bases, leaving 11 bases of the junction unmatched. The CDR3 is 16 residues long. From germline, CDR1 is SGHRS and CDR2 YFSETQ.

This clone was counted only a few times. This chain connects TRBV4-1 to TRBJ1-6; 7 positions match TRBD1. Germline CDR1 MGHRA, CDR2 YSYEKL. Trimming removed 4 bases from V and 6 bases from J; junction bases left unmatched: 3. This CDR3 contains 14 residues. The CDR3 sequence: CASSPGTANSPLHF. The CDR3 DNA reads TGCGCCAGCAGCCCAGGGACAGCTAATTCACCCCTCCACTTT.

The rearrangement links TRBV27 to TRBJ1-2, with D perhaps matching TRBD1 (6 bases). The CDR3 covers 14 residues. V shed 0 bases and J shed 6 bases, with 11 bases lying between them. From germline, CDR1 is MNHEY and CDR2 SMNVEV (reference sequence). The CDR3 sequence: CASSLSRSGDGYTF. The CDR3 DNA sequence: TGTGCCAGCAGTTTATCGCGATCAGGGGATGGCTACACCTTC.

The V call is TRBV5-8, the J call TRBJ2-7; D is unclear. The length of the CDR3 is 15 residues. The V and J ends lost 2 bases and 0 bases respectively, with 12 bases between them. The germline V gene encodes CDR1 SGHTS and CDR2 YDEGEE. This CDR3 is CASSFLWASSYEQYF. Written as DNA, the CDR3 is TGTGCCAGCAGCTTCCTATGGGCTAGCTCCTACGAGCAGTACTTC.

This chain connects TRBV10-2 to TRBJ2-7; 7 bases agree with TRBD2. CDR3 length: 15 amino acids. V gave up 0 bases and J gave up 3 bases; unmatched junction bases: 5. The germline V gene has CDR1 WSHSY and CDR2 SAAADI. The CDR3 reads CASSESASGVYEQYF. For the CDR3, the DNA is TGCGCCAGCAGTGAGTCGGCTAGCGGAGTCTACGAGCAGTACTTC.

This sequence joins TRBV7-9 and TRBJ1-5; D not certain. CDR1 and CDR2 (germline): SEHNR, FQNEAQ (reference sequence). The CDR3 has 14 amino acids. The germline V and J ends were trimmed by 5 bases and 4 bases, with 12 bases remaining between them. The CDR3 DNA reads as TGTGCCAGCAGCCAAGACACCCTTAATCAGCCCCAGCATTTT. This codes for CASSQDTLNQPQHF. The full variable domain, with the rest looked up from reference TRBV7-9 and TRBJ1-5, is DTGVSQNPRHKITKRGQNVTFRCDPISEHNRLYWYRQTLGQGPEFLTYFQNEAQLEKSRLLSDRFSAERPKGSFSTLEIQRTEQGDSAMYLCASSQDTLNQPQHFGDGTRLSIL.

The chain's CDR3 is CASSLNLARSDGYTF. The CDR3 nucleotides read TGTGCCAGCAGCTTAAATTTGGCGAGGTCAGATGGCTACACCTTC. The J gene is TRBJ1-2, the V gene TRBV13; D is uncertain. Trimming removed 2 bases at V and 6 bases at J, with 16 bases between. The CDR3 is 15 amino acids. Looked up from germline, CDR1 is PRHDT and CDR2 is FYEKMQ (reference sequence).

This clone appeared once. The chain joins TRBV6-5 to TRBJ2-1, with D possibly being TRBD1 (6 bases). The V gene's germline CDR1 is MNHEY and CDR2 SVGAGI. The V end was cut by 3 bases, the J end by 4 bases, with 13 bases between. The length of the CDR3 is 15 residues. DNA of the CDR3: TGTGCCAGCAGTTATCGGGACAATCGTTACAATGAGCAGTTCTTC. This codes for CASSYRDNRYNEQFF.

The chain carries TRBV2 and TRBJ1-1; D gene uncertain. The CDR3 length is 12 residues. V was cut by 5 bases and J by 4 bases, with 8 bases left in between. Germline CDR1 is SNHLY and CDR2 is FYNNEI. CDR3: CASSIEGTEAFF. Written as DNA, the CDR3 is TGTGCCAGCAGTATAGAAGGCACTGAAGCTTTCTTT.

The rearrangement links TRBV28 to TRBJ2-1, with no clear D. The V gene lost 2 bases and the J gene lost 2 bases, with 10 bases spanning the gap. This CDR3 has 15 amino acids. Germline values: CDR1 MDHEN, CDR2 SYDVKM. CDR3 amino acids: CASSLQDGTYNEQFF. The CDR3 DNA reads as TGTGCCAGCAGTTTACAGGACGGAACCTACAATGAGCAGTTCTTC. Full variable domain (outside the CDR3, taken from reference TRBV28 and TRBJ2-1): DVKVTQSSRYLVKRTGEKVFLECVQDMDHENMFWYRQDPGLGLRLIYFSYDVKMKEKGDIPEGYSVSREKKERFSLILESASTNQTSMYLCASSLQDGTYNEQFFGPGTRLTVL.

The V gene is TRBV5-1, the J gene TRBJ2-2, with D hard to call. Trimming removed 2 bases at V and 6 bases at J, with 8 bases between. Per germline, CDR1 SGHRS and CDR2 YFSETQ. The CDR3 sequence is 13 residues long. The CDR3 coding sequence is TGCGCCAGCAGCTTACTGACACCCGGGGAGCTGTTTTTT. Protein sequence: CASSLLTPGELFF. Full variable domain (rest looked up from reference TRBV5-1 and TRBJ2-2): KAGVTQTPRYLIKTRGQQVTLSCSPISGHRSVSWYQQTPGQGLQFLFEYFSETQRNKGNFPGRFSGRQFSNSRSEMNVSTLELGDSALYLCASSLLTPGELFFGEGSRLTVL.

The V call is TRBV11-2, the J call TRBJ2-1; TRBD2 matches at 8 bases. Germline CDR1 reads SGHAT; CDR2 reads FQNNGV. Trimming cost V 4 bases and J 1 base; bases outside gene matches: 9. The CDR3 covers 17 residues. CDR3 region: CASSSPRGGSSYNEQFF. CDR3 nucleotides: TGTGCCAGCAGCTCCCCCCGGGGGGGCTCGTCCTACAATGAGCAGTTCTTC.

The chain employs TRBV6-2 or TRBV6-3 and TRBJ2-6; either TRBD1 or TRBD2 may fit D (5 bases each). V shed 2 bases and J shed 0 bases, with 20 bases lying between them. Germline loops: CDR1 MNHEY, CDR2 SVGEGT. CDR3 length: 20 amino acids. The CDR3 protein is CASSYPSGLGRVSGANVLTF. The CDR3, as DNA: TGTGCCAGCAGTTACCCCTCAGGGTTGGGACGGGTCTCTGGGGCCAACGTCCTGACTTTC.

The chain has TRBV29-1 and TRBJ2-1, with D uncertain. The CDR3 sequence is 10 residues long. Germline V CDR1 and CDR2: SQVTM, ANQGSEA. With 4 bases removed from V and 9 bases from J, the gap between germline ends came to 7 bases. The CDR3, as DNA: TGCAGCGTTGTAGATCTTGAGCAGTTCTTC. Translated, it gives CSVVDLEQFF.

V usage is TRBV11-1 and J usage is TRBJ2-7, with unresolved D. This CDR3 has 13 residues. Germline CDR1 SGHAT, CDR2 FQDESV (reference sequence). The ends were cut back, 0 bases at V and 5 bases at J, with 8 bases in the middle. CDR3 protein: CASSLANTNEQYF. DNA of the CDR3: TGTGCCAGCAGCTTAGCAAACACTAACGAGCAGTACTTC.

A single count supports this clone. The chain employs TRBV7-6 and TRBJ2-2; 10 nucleotides agree with TRBD1. Germline V gene data show CDR1 as SGHVS and CDR2 as FNYEAQ. The CDR3 has 15 residues. Trimming cost V 5 bases and J 8 bases; bases outside gene matches: 8. CDR3 protein: CASSPPDRGRGELFF. The CDR3 nucleotides are TGTGCCAGCAGCCCCCCCGACAGGGGGCGAGGGGAGCTGTTTTTT.

The genes are TRBV7-9 and TRBJ2-7, with 7 bases aligning to TRBD1. CDR3 length: 13 residues. J lost 6 bases, V lost 0 bases, and 2 bases had no gene match. Germline CDR1 SEHNR, CDR2 FQNEAQ (reference sequence). The CDR3 is CASSLAGGGEQYF. The CDR3, as DNA: TGTGCCAGCAGCTTAGCAGGGGGCGGCGAGCAGTACTTC.

This clone has just one count. The chain links TRBV5-1 to TRBJ1-3; D remains unclear. Germline CDR1 and CDR2: SGHRS and YFSETQ. The CDR3 sequence is 15 residues long. V lost 0 bases and J 2 bases, leaving 9 bases between the germline ends. Here the CDR3 reads CASSLAGSPGNTIYF. CDR3 nucleotides: TGCGCCAGCAGCTTGGCGGGGAGTCCTGGAAACACCATATATTTT.

The genes are TRBV11-2 and TRBJ2-3; D is ambiguous. The CDR3 length is 16 residues. Germline V gene lookup returns CDR1 SGHAT and CDR2 FQNNGV. The V and J ends lost 1 base and 0 bases respectively, with 11 bases between them. CDR3 protein: CASSLGVTPSTDTQYF. The CDR3 nucleotides are TGTGCCAGCAGCTTAGGAGTGACACCGAGCACAGATACGCAGTATTTT.